The clone carrying this TCR beta chain showed up just a few times. The data originate from a study of early T cells in non-severe SARS-CoV-2 infection. V lost 4 bases and J lost 3, with 9 bases in between. Germline values: CDR1 SQVTM, CDR2 ANQGSEA. The CDR3 consists of 12 residues. TCRdb reanalysed the 5' RACE reads using MiXCR and keeps one entry per CDR3 protein. The repertoire holds tens of thousands of distinct CDR3 sequences, with over 10% as singletons. This clonotype originated in an adult who was a healthcare worker with PCR-confirmed SARS-CoV-2 infection or an uninfected control (not recorded which). The source material was whole blood. The chain has TRBV29-1 and TRBJ2-5; no clear D. CDR3 sequence: CSVVGLEETQYF. The CDR3 nucleotides are TGCAGCGTTGTTGGCCTAGAAGAGACCCAGTACTTC.